Shown below are 13 T cell receptor beta chains from a single sample sequenced in a study of CD8 T cells in ankylosing spondylitis. Overall study findings and caveats: A motif of roughly 8 highly homologous TCR beta variants was seen as apparently characteristic of ankylosing spondylitis blood.

Their antigen targets remain unknown. MiXCR, applied by TCRdb to the 5' RACE reads, yields one record per CDR3 protein. Seen here are approximately 540,000 distinct CDR3 sequences, 9.5% to 15% observed once, and the top ten hold approximately 7%. The sample comprised blood, either unsorted or a sorted T cell fraction (not recorded which). These TCRs come from a male donor with ankylosing spondylitis.

J is TRBJ2-7 and V is TRBV9, with 12 positions matching TRBD2. V was pared by 0 bases and J by 2 bases, with 3 bases of the junction left unmatched. The CDR3 sequence is 16 residues long. Germline V gene lookup returns CDR1 SGDLS and CDR2 YYNGEE. The CDR3 sequence: CASSVGLAGGAYEQYF. The DNA of the CDR3 is TGTGCCAGCAGCGTAGGTCTAGCGGGAGGGGCCTACGAGCAGTACTTC.

V is TRBV4-1 and J is TRBJ2-7, with D tentatively TRBD2 (6 bases). V lost 0 bases, J lost 2 bases, and 14 bases lay in between. The V gene's germline CDR1 is MGHRA and CDR2 YSYEKL. The CDR3 extends over 16 amino acids. CDR3 loop: CASSQEVAEGAYEQYF. CDR3 nucleotides: TGCGCCAGCAGCCAAGAGGTAGCGGAGGGCGCCTACGAGCAGTACTTC.

There are many counts of this clonotype. This chain uses TRBV7-2 with TRBJ1-5; D is possibly TRBD1 (5 bases). Trimming removed 3 bases from V and 7 bases from J, with 13 bases in between. The CDR3 spans 14 residues. CDR1 and CDR2 (germline): SGHTA, FQGNSA. The CDR3: CASSFTGSGQPQHF. The CDR3 nucleotides read TGTGCCAGCAGCTTCACAGGTAGCGGGCAGCCCCAGCATTTT.

This clonotype was recorded a few times. The chain uses TRBV27 and TRBJ2-5; perhaps TRBD2 as D (6 bases). Germline V gene lookup returns CDR1 MNHEY and CDR2 SMNVEV (reference sequence). The CDR3 is 15 residues long. V was pared by 3 bases and J by 1 base, with 12 bases between. CDR3 bases: TGTGCCAGCAGTTTGGCGGTGGGACTCCAAGAGACCCAGTACTTC. It yields the protein CASSLAVGLQETQYF.

The V call is TRBV14, the J call TRBJ1-6; perhaps TRBD1 as D (5 bases). The CDR3 runs 13 residues. V was clipped by 4 bases and J by 14 bases, with 15 bases between them. CDR1 is SGHDN and CDR2 is FVKESK in the germline V gene. The CDR3 region has the DNA TGTGCCAGCAGCCCCTCTCGGCAGGGATCCCTCCACTTT. Translated, it gives CASSPSRQGSLHF.

The J gene is TRBJ1-1, the V gene TRBV2; D may be TRBD1 (5 bases). Trimming took 7 bases from V and 3 from J, leaving 12 bases between them. There are 13 residues in the CDR3. Germline V gene lookup returns CDR1 SNHLY and CDR2 FYNNEI. In DNA, the CDR3 is TGTGCCAGCAAGGAAAGGGGCCACACTGAAGCTTTCTTT. It encodes CASKERGHTEAFF.

This clonotype occurred a few times. The chain uses TRBV20-1 and TRBJ2-3, with D possibly called TRBD1 or TRBD2 (6 bases each). V was pared by 3 bases and J by 2 bases, with 12 bases between. The germline CDR1 and CDR2 sequences are DFQATT and SNEGSKA (reference sequence). This CDR3 contains 14 residues. This CDR3 is CSARGGGTTDTQYF. The CDR3 nucleotides are TGCAGTGCTAGGGGGGGCGGCACCACAGATACGCAGTATTTT.

The chain uses TRBV9 and TRBJ2-6; 7 bases line up with TRBD1. Germline loops: CDR1 SGDLS, CDR2 YYNGEE. This CDR3 is built from 17 residues. Trimming at V came to 0 bases and at J to 0 bases, leaving 3 bases not matched to a gene. The chain's CDR3 is CASSVAGQSSGANVLTF. The CDR3 bases are TGTGCCAGCAGCGTAGCGGGACAGAGCTCTGGGGCCAACGTCCTGACTTTC.

V and J are TRBV11-2 and TRBJ2-5; 8 positions match TRBD2. The CDR3 sequence is 16 residues long. Germline CDR1 is SGHAT and CDR2 is FQNNGV. V trimming: 2 bases; J trimming: 5 bases; junction bases outside the gene matches: 10. The CDR3 is CASSLSSGGPGETQYF. CDR3 DNA sequence: TGTGCCAGCAGCTTAAGCTCGGGAGGGCCGGGGGAGACCCAGTACTTC.

This clonotype was observed a handful of times. This rearrangement joins TRBV12-5 to TRBJ1-3; D call uncertain. The germline CDR1 and CDR2 sequences are LGHNT and FRNRAP. This CDR3 comprises 16 residues. Trimming took 0 bases from V and 0 from J, leaving 9 bases between them. The CDR3 loop reads CASGLVLAGSGNTIYF. DNA of the CDR3: TGTGCTAGTGGTTTGGTACTGGCGGGCTCTGGAAACACCATATATTTT. Full variable domain (missing parts from reference TRBV12-5 and TRBJ1-3): DARVTQTPRHKVTEMGQEVTMRCQPILGHNTVFWYRQTMMQGLELLAYFRNRAPLDDSGMPKDRFSAEMPDATLATLKIQPSEPRDSAVYFCASGLVLAGSGNTIYFGEGSWLTVV.

This clonotype was observed a handful of times. The chain employs TRBV12-3 or TRBV12-4 and TRBJ2-3; D call uncertain. The germline V and J ends were trimmed by 3 bases and 6 bases, with 13 bases remaining between them. The CDR3 is 14 amino acids. This CDR3 is CASSFTQPPDTQYF. CDR3 DNA sequence: TGTGCCAGCAGTTTTACACAGCCACCGGATACGCAGTATTTT.

The chain employs TRBV5-6 and TRBJ2-2; tentative D call: TRBD2 (6 bases). V was trimmed by 2 bases and J by 0 bases, leaving 11 bases between them. Germline CDR1 is SGHDT and CDR2 is YYEEEE. This CDR3 spans 16 amino acids. The CDR3 DNA is TGTGCCAGCAGCTTAACTCTAGCGACGAACACCGGGGAGCTGTTTTTT. It is translated as CASSLTLATNTGELFF.

This clonotype has more than one count but fewer than ten. The chain joins TRBV18 to TRBJ2-5; 9 nucleotides line up with TRBD1. The CDR3 length is 14 residues. Germline CDR1 is KGHSH and CDR2 is LQKENI. The V and J ends lost 6 bases and 3 bases, in that order; junction bases with no gene match: 5. The CDR3: CASSGQGSKETQYF. DNA of the CDR3: TGTGCCAGCTCGGGACAGGGATCGAAAGAGACCCAGTACTTC.